The present TCR beta chain was sequenced within a study of blood T cell repertoires in COVID-19 (dated by TCRdb to 2018 to 2021). Concerning the study at large: Samples covering the acute and convalescent phases of COVID-19 were provided by collaborators in the United States, Italy and Spain. The material from the prospective study consisted of cDNA or gDNA derived from T cells, B-cell-depleted T cells, or PBMCs. The dataset comprised deeply sampled blood TCRbeta repertoires from subjects exposed to, actively infected with, or recovered from COVID-19. The repertoires were made available in a free public database intended to serve as a resource for research on the immune response to SARS-CoV-2. The samples were drawn from two sources: the first 160 participants of the ongoing ImmuneRACE study, and fewer than 1,500 subjects contributed by 6 global collaborators. Nearly every sample came with metadata listing a de-identified subject ID, COVID-19 status, age in years and sex. HLA class I and class II types, where available, came from metadata supplied by the sample provider rather than from assay-based typing.

In regard to this clone: No cognate antigen has been identified for it. No much larger clone is present one base from it, and per-base qualities are unavailable.

Collaborating institutions collected whole blood in K2EDTA tubes following their own protocols. For TCRbeta analysis, collaborators shipped samples in one of three forms: frozen whole blood, isolated PBMCs, or DNA extracted from either of those sample types. TCRbeta CDR3 regions were amplified from genomic DNA using the immunoSEQ Assay, a bias-controlled multiplex PCR. The study's processing was this. The number of nucleated cells in each sample was estimated by amplification of reference gene primers within the assay. To quantify the absolute abundance of each unique TCRbeta CDR3 rearrangement, sequence reads were collapsed and filtered. Productive Simpson clonality was computed per sample as the square root of Simpson's diversity index over productive rearrangements. The source is immuneACCESS, and TCRdb retained only in-frame sequences with V and J called. Part of the clones is not carried over; for the studies checked, unresolved V genes explain less than half of this, and the remainder is unexplained. The V and J calls and the clone size are those of that table, but D and trimming were determined from the DNA. In this sample the table shows 110,000 to 150,000 clones, under 85% of which occur a single time. The top ten clones comprise about 8.6% of the sample.

From its cysteine to its phenylalanine, the CDR3 spans 15 amino acids. CDR3 DNA only is kept here, 45 bases in frame from base 1. V is trimmed back by 6 bases and J by 2 bases, and the junction contains 4 bases that no gene match accounts for. The germline V gene provides CDR1 KGHDR and CDR2 SFDVKD. What the authors observed across the whole study: Clinical and demographic metadata were provided uncurated, with the amount varying by source and participant.

This chain joins TRBV24-1 to TRBJ2-3, and TRBD2 matches 10 of the central bases. This clonotype originated in a man in his fifties or sixties with active or convalescent COVID-19. Material: peripheral blood. The CDR3 has the sequence CATSPSGSDTDTQYF. The DNA sequence is TGTGCCACCAGTCCTAGCGGGAGTGACACAGATACGCAGTATTTT.